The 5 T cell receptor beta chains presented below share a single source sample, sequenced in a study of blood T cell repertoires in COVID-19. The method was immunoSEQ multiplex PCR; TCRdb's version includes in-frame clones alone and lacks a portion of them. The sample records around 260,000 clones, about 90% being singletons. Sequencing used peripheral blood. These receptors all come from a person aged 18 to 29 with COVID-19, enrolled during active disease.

The CDR3 coding sequence is TGCGCCAGCAGGCTAGCGGCCCACACAGATACGCAGTATTTT. Encoded protein: CASRLAAHTDTQYF. This rearrangement joins TRBV10-2 to TRBJ2-3, with TRBD2 matching over 7 bases. Trimming removed 6 bases from V and 2 bases from J; junction bases left unmatched: 5. Per germline, CDR1 WSHSY and CDR2 SAAADI. The CDR3 has 14 residues.

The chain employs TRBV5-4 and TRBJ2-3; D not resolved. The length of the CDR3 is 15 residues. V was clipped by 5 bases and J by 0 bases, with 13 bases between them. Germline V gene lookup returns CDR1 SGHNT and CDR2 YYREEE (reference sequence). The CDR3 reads CASSEAASSTDTQYF. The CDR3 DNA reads TGTGCCAGCAGTGAGGCGGCCTCTAGCACAGATACGCAGTATTTT.

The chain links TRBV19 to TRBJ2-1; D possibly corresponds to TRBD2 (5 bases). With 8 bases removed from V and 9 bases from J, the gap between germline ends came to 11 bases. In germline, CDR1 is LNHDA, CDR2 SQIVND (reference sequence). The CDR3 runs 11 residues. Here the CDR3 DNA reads TGTGCCAGTTCTCTAGCTGGTGAGCAGTTCTTC. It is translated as CASSLAGEQFF.

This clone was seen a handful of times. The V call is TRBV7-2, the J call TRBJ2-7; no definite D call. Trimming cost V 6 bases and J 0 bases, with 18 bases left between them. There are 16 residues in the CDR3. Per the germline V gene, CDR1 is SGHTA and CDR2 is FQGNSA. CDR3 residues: CASSMRTGRSSYEQYF. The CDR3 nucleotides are TGTGCCAGCAGTATGCGAACGGGTAGGAGCTCCTACGAGCAGTACTTC.

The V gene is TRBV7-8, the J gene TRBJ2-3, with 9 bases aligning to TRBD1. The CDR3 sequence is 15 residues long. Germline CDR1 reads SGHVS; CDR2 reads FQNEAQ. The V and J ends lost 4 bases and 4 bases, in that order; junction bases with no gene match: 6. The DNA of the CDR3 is TGTGCCAGCAGCTCTTGGACAGGGGTGGCAGATACGCAGTATTTT. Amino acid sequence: CASSSWTGVADTQYF.